These 20 T cell receptor beta chains originate from one sample sequenced in a study of T cells after yellow fever vaccination. TCRdb fed the 5' RACE reads into MiXCR, producing one record per CDR3 protein. Of some 250,000 distinct CDR3 sequences detected, 6.9% appear once; the ten largest clones hold over 0.65%. The starting material was CD4+ T cells sorted from PBMCs, obtained 15 days after the yellow fever booster vaccination. These receptor sequences come from a young man who received the YFV17D yellow fever vaccine.

The chain has TRBV5-1 and TRBJ2-7, with 9 bases lining up with TRBD1. Germline V gene data show CDR1 as SGHRS and CDR2 as YFSETQ. The CDR3 length is 15 residues. With 4 bases clipped from V and 4 bases from J, the junction kept 9 bases outside the gene matches. The CDR3 nucleotides are TGCGCCAGCAGCCGTGTAGGGACAGGGTTTTACGAGCAGTACTTC. Translated, it gives CASSRVGTGFYEQYF.

A few counts support this clonotype. The chain employs TRBV20-1 and TRBJ1-1, with D uncertain. The CDR3 totals 14 residues. Trimming left V 2 bases short and J 0 bases short, with 10 bases between. Looked up from germline, CDR1 is DFQATT and CDR2 is SNEGSKA (reference sequence). The CDR3 here is CSARFGSMNTEAFF. The CDR3 coding sequence is TGCAGTGCTAGATTTGGGAGCATGAACACTGAAGCTTTCTTT.

This clonotype was counted ten times or more. This chain links TRBV18 with TRBJ1-4, with D uncertain. This CDR3 is 13 amino acids long. Trimming shortened V by 3 bases and J by 5 bases, and 7 bases separated the two germline ends. Germline CDR1 and CDR2: KGHSH and LQKENI. The CDR3 is CASSPDRNEKLFF. CDR3 bases: TGTGCCAGCTCACCTGACCGCAATGAAAAACTGTTTTTT.

This clonotype was detected many times. The gene calls are TRBV7-9 and TRBJ2-1; D gene ambiguous. Germline assignment: CDR1 SEHNR and CDR2 FQNEAQ (reference sequence). The CDR3 is 11 residues long. With 5 bases removed from V and 2 bases from J, the gap between germline ends came to 1 base. The CDR3 is CASSPYNEQFF. CDR3 nucleotide sequence: TGTGCCAGCAGCCCCTACAATGAGCAGTTCTTC.

This clonotype has more than one count but fewer than ten. The genes are TRBV10-3 and TRBJ2-6; 8 bases are shared with TRBD1. The CDR3 is 18 residues long. Germline CDR1 ENHRY, CDR2 SYGVKD. Trimming took 6 bases from V and 0 from J; bases not matched to a gene: 10. CDR3 amino acids: CAISVVPGQVSGANVLTF. The CDR3 DNA reads TGTGCCATCAGCGTCGTCCCGGGACAGGTCTCTGGGGCCAACGTCCTGACTTTC.

This clonotype was detected a few times. The chain has TRBV18 and TRBJ1-6, with 7 bases aligning to TRBD1. V shed 3 bases, J shed 3 bases, and the junction held 8 bases outside the gene matches. There are 17 residues in the CDR3. Germline V gene sequence: CDR1 KGHSH, CDR2 LQKENI. The CDR3 loop is CASSPFAGTDYNSPLHF. Written as DNA, the CDR3 is TGTGCCAGCTCACCCTTTGCCGGGACAGACTATAATTCACCCCTCCACTTT.

This clonotype was observed a few times. CDR3: CASSGFETQYF. In nucleotides, the CDR3 is TGTGCCAGCAGTGGTTTTGAGACCCAGTACTTC. This sequence joins TRBV7-9 and TRBJ2-5; D not resolved. The germline CDR1 and CDR2 sequences are SEHNR and FQNEAQ (reference sequence). Trimming shortened V by 6 bases and J by 5 bases, and 7 bases separated the two germline ends. The CDR3 spans 11 residues.

This clonotype was detected a few times. One end of the junction is discordant with germline, which a read error may explain. This chain links TRBV5-4 with TRBJ2-7; D may be TRBD1 (6 bases). The CDR3 contains 15 residues. From germline, CDR1 is SGHNT and CDR2 YYREEE (reference sequence). The CDR3 coding sequence is TGTGCCAGCAGCTTGGGACAGGTGGTTTCCTCCGAGCAGTACTTC. Translating it yields CASSLGQVVSSEQYF.

In its sample, this clonotype was seen a few times. The chain recombines TRBV20-1 with TRBJ2-7, with 8 bases fitting TRBD2. The CDR3 consists of 15 residues. V trimming: 5 bases; J trimming: 2 bases; junction bases outside the gene matches: 11. Per germline, CDR1 DFQATT and CDR2 SNEGSKA (reference sequence). In DNA form, the CDR3 reads TGCAGTGCTCACCCCCCCGGGAGGGCCCCCTACGAGCAGTACTTC. This encodes CSAHPPGRAPYEQYF.

The chain uses TRBV20-1 and TRBJ2-3; 8 bases agree with TRBD2. The CDR3 consists of 14 residues. In germline, CDR1 is DFQATT, CDR2 SNEGSKA (reference sequence). J was trimmed by 8 bases and V by 2 bases; bases with no gene match: 9. In nucleotides, the CDR3 is TGCAGTGCTAGATCAAGCGGGAGCTCTGCTACGCAGTATTTT. Translated, it gives CSARSSGSSATQYF.

CDR3 nucleotide sequence: TGCGCCAGCAGTGAGTCCCGGGGCGGCCGGGGCGAGCAGTACTTC. It encodes CASSESRGGRGEQYF. The chain couples TRBV10-1 to TRBJ2-7; D possibly matches TRBD1 or TRBD2 (5 bases each). The CDR3 consists of 15 residues. Germline V gene lookup returns CDR1 WNHNN and CDR2 SYGVQD (reference sequence). V was trimmed by 0 bases and J by 6 bases, leaving 15 bases between them.

Ten or more counts support this clonotype. The chain links TRBV6-5 to TRBJ2-7, with D hard to call. The V end lost 8 bases, the J end lost 6 bases, and 14 bases lay between the germline ends. Germline values: CDR1 MNHEY, CDR2 SVGAGI. The CDR3 consists of 12 residues. The CDR3: CASRPSVGEQYF. CDR3 nucleotides: TGTGCCAGCCGCCCTTCGGTCGGCGAGCAGTACTTC.

In its sample, this clonotype was seen a few times. The chain carries TRBV12-3 or TRBV12-4 and TRBJ2-1; D gene unclear. Trimming pared 5 bases from V and 9 bases from J, leaving 14 bases between. This CDR3 comprises 13 residues. CDR3 protein: CASSPRLVSEQFF. The CDR3, as DNA: TGTGCCAGCAGTCCCCGACTTGTGAGTGAGCAGTTCTTC.

The gene calls are TRBV28 and TRBJ2-5; D call uncertain. The germline V gene has CDR1 MDHEN and CDR2 SYDVKM. Trimming cost V 7 bases and J 0 bases, with 3 bases left between them. The length of the CDR3 is 11 residues. CDR3 bases: TGTGCCAGCAAGGACCAAGAGACCCAGTACTTC. Translation gives CASKDQETQYF.

This chain uses TRBV28 with TRBJ1-6; D is undetermined. The ends were cut back, 2 bases at V and 1 base at J, with 6 bases in the middle. The CDR3 loop spans 15 amino acids. CDR1 and CDR2 from the germline V gene are MDHEN and SYDVKM. This CDR3 reads CASSLRTSYNSPLHF. CDR3 DNA sequence: TGTGCCAGCAGTTTACGTACATCCTATAATTCACCCCTCCACTTT. Supplemented by reference TRBV28 and TRBJ1-6, the full variable domain reads DVKVTQSSRYLVKRTGEKVFLECVQDMDHENMFWYRQDPGLGLRLIYFSYDVKMKEKGDIPEGYSVSREKKERFSLILESASTNQTSMYLCASSLRTSYNSPLHFGNGTRLTVT.

This clonotype was observed a few times. V gene TRBV7-2 combines with J gene TRBJ1-1; 7 nucleotides line up with TRBD1. CDR1 is SGHTA, CDR2 FQGNSA, per germline. The CDR3 loop spans 16 amino acids. After removal of 0 bases from V and 2 bases from J, the junction contained 6 bases not matched to a gene. Written as DNA, the CDR3 is TGTGCCAGCAGCTTAGCGGGAGGACAGGTCAACACTGAAGCTTTCTTT. Its protein product is CASSLAGGQVNTEAFF.

This clonotype was detected many times. V usage is TRBV6-5 and J usage is TRBJ2-3; a possible D gene is TRBD2 (6 bases). Trimming pared 5 bases from V and 6 bases from J, leaving 15 bases between. CDR1 and CDR2 from the germline V gene are MNHEY and SVGAGI. The CDR3 sequence is 14 residues long. The CDR3 DNA sequence: TGTGCCAGCAGTACCCGACTAGGAACGGATACGCAGTATTTT. It codes for CASSTRLGTDTQYF.

This clonotype was seen repeatedly, ten times or more. The J gene is TRBJ2-1, the V gene TRBV5-1; D is uncertain. Looked up from germline, CDR1 is SGHRS and CDR2 is YFSETQ. The V gene lost 0 bases and the J gene lost 9 bases, with 4 bases spanning the gap. This CDR3 comprises 11 residues. CDR3: CASSLAAEQFF. The CDR3 bases are TGCGCCAGCAGCTTGGCCGCTGAGCAGTTCTTC.

This clonotype was recorded once. The chain couples TRBV5-1 to TRBJ2-1; D is tentatively TRBD1 or TRBD2 (5 bases each). The V end was cut by 4 bases, the J end by 9 bases, with 20 bases between. The CDR3 has 15 residues. Germline V gene sequence: CDR1 SGHRS, CDR2 YFSETQ. In DNA, the CDR3 is TGCGCCAGCAGCGTCCAGGGAGATGACGAGGGTGAGCAGTTCTTC. Translated: CASSVQGDDEGEQFF.

This clonotype was seen many times. The genes are TRBV5-1 and TRBJ2-5; 7 nucleotides line up with TRBD1. Trimming took 4 bases from V and 5 from J; bases not matched to a gene: 11. Germline lookup yields CDR1 SGHRS and CDR2 YFSETQ. The CDR3 extends over 15 amino acids. CDR3 sequence: CASSIQGLTGETQYF. The CDR3 DNA reads TGCGCCAGCAGCATTCAAGGATTGACAGGGGAGACCCAGTACTTC.